This record concerns one T cell receptor beta chain sequence. Its target is unknown. The record originates from a study of T cells in Graves' hyperthyroidism and ophthalmopathy. Study-level findings and limits: The model identified upcoming ophthalmopathy a median around 6 months ahead of onset.

CDR1 is KGHDR and CDR2 is SFDVKD in the germline V gene. CDR3 length equals 15 residues. Trimming at V came to 4 bases and at J to 4 bases, leaving 3 bases not matched to a gene. The CDR3 regions of TCR beta were amplified from RNA transcripts. RT-PCR in the first round (using the HTBI primer set) targeted the TCR CDR3. TCRdb redid the calling of the multiplex PCR reads with MiXCR, one entry per CDR3 protein. The sample shows about 270,000 distinct CDR3 sequences, around 22% of them seen only once. Reasons for excluding patients were uncontrolled infection, other autoimmune disease, pregnancy or lactation. In making diagnoses, clinical symptoms, serum thyroxine and TRAb, thyroid ultrasound and orbital computed tomography were all used.

The rearrangement links TRBV24-1 to TRBJ2-3; 11 positions match TRBD1. The receptor was derived from a man younger than 45 with Graves' ophthalmopathy. Material: blood. CDR3 in DNA: TGTGCCACCAGTGACCAGGACAGGGGGCCAGATACGCAGTATTTT. This encodes CATSDQDRGPDTQYF.